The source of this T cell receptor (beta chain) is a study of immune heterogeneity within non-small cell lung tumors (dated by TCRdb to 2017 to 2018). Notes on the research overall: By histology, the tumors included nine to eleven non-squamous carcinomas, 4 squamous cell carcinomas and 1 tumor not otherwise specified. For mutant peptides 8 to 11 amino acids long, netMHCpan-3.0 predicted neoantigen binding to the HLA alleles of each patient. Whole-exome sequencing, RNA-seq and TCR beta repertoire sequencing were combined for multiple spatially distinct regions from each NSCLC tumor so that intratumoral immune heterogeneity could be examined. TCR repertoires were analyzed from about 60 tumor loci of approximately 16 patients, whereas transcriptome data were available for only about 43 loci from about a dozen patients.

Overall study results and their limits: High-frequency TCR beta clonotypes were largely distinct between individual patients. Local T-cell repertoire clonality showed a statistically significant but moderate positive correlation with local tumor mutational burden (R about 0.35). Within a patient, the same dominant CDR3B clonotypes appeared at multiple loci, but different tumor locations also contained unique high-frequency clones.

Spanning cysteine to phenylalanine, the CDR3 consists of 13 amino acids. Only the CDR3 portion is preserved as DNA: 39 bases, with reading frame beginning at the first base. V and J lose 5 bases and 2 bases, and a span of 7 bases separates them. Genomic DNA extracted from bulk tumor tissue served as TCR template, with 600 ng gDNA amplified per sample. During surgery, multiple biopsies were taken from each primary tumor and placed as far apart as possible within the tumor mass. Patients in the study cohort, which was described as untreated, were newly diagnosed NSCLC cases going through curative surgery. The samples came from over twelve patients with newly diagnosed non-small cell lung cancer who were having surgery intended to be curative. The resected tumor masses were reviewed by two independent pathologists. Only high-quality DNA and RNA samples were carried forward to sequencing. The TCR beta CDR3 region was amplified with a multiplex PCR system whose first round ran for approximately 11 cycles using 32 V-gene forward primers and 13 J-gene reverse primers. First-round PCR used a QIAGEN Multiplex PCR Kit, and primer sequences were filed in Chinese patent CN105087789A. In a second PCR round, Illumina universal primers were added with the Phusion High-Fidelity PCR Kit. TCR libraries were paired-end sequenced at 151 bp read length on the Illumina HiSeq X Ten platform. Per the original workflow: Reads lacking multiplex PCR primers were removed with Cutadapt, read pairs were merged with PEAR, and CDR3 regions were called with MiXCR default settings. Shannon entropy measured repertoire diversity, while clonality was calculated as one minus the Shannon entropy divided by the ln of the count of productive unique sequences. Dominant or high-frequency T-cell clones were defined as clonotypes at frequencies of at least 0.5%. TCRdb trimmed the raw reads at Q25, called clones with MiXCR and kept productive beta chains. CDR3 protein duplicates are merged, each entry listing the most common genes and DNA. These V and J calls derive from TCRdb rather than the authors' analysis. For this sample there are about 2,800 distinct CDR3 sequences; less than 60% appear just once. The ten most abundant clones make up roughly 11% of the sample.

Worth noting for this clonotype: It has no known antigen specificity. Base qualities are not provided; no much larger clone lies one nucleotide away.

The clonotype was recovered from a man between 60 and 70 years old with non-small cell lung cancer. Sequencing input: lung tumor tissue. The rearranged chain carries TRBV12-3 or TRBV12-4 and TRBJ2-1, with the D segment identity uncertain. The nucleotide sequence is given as TGTGCCAGCAGTACCGGAACCTACAATGAGCAGTTCTTC. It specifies CASSTGTYNEQFF.